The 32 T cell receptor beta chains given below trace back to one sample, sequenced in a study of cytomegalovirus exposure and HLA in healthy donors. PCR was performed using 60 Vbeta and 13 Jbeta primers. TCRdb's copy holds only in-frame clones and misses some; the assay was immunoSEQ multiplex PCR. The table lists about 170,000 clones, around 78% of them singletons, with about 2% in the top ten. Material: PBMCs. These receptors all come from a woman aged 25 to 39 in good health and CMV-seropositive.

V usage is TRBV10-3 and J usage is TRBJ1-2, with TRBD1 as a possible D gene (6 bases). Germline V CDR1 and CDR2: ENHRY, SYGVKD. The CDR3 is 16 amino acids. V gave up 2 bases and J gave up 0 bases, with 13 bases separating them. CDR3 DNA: TGTGCCATCAGTGAGGGCAGGGGAATTACTAACTATGGCTACACCTTC. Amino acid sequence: CAISEGRGITNYGYTF.

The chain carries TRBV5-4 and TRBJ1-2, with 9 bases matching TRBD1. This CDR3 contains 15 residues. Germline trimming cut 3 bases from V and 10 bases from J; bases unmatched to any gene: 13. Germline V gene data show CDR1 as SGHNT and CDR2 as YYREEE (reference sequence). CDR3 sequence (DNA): TGTGCCAGCAGCTCACAAAATCCGGGACAGGGAACCTACACCTTC. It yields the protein CASSSQNPGQGTYTF.

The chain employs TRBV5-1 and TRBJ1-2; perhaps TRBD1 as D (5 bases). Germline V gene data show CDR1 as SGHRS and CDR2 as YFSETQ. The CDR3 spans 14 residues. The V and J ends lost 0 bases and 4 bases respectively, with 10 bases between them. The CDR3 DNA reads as TGCGCCAGCAGCTTGGAGGGGCAAGGCTATGGCTACACCTTC. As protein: CASSLEGQGYGYTF.

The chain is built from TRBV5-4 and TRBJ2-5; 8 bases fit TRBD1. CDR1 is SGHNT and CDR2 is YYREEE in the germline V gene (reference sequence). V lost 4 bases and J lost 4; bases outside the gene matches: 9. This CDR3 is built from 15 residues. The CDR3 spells CASSVGQGWRETQYF. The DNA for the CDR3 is TGTGCCAGCAGCGTAGGACAGGGATGGAGAGAGACCCAGTACTTC.

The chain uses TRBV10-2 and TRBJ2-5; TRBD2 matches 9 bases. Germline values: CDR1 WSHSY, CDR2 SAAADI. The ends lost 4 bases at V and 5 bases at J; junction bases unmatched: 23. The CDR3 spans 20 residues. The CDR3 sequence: CASSVLVWAGGPKSPETQYF. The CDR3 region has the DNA TGCGCCAGCAGTGTATTAGTTTGGGCGGGAGGGCCTAAGTCTCCGGAGACCCAGTACTTC.

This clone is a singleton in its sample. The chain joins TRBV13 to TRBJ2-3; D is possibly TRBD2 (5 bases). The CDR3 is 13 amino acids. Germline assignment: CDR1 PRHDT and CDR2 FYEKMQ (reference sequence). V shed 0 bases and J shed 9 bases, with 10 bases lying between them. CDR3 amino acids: CASSLGSSGTQYF. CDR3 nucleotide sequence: TGTGCCAGCAGCTTAGGTTCCAGCGGCACGCAGTATTTT.

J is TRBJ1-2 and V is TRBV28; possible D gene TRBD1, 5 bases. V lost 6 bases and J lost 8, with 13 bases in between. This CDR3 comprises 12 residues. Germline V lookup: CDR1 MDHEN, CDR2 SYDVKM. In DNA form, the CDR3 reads TGTGCCAGCAGGCAGGGAGGTTGGGGCTACACCTTC. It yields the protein CASRQGGWGYTF.

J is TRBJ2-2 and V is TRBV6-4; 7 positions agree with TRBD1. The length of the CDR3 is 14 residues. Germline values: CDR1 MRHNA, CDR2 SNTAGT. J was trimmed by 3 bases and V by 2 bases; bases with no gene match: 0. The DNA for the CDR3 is TGTGCCAGCAGTGACGGACAGGACACCGGGGAGCTGTTTTTT. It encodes CASSDGQDTGELFF.

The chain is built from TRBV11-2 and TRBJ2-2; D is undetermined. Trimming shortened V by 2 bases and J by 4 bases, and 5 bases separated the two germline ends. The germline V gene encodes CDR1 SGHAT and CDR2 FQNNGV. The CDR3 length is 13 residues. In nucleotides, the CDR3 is TGTGCCAGCAGCTTATCCGGCACCGGGGAGCTGTTTTTT. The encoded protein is CASSLSGTGELFF.

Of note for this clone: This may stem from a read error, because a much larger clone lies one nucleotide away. The CDR3 nucleotides are TGTGCCAGCAGCCTGGGACAGTACACTGAAGCTTTCTTT. This sequence encodes CASSLGQYTEAFF. The rearrangement joins TRBV7-2 to TRBJ1-1, with TRBD1 identical over 7 bases. The CDR3 is made up of 13 amino acids. Trimming took 5 bases from V and 3 from J; bases not matched to a gene: 3. The V gene's germline CDR1 is SGHTA and CDR2 FQGNSA.

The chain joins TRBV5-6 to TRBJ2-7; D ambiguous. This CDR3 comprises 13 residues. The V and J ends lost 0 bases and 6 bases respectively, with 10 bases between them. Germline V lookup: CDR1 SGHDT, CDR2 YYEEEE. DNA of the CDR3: TGTGCCAGCAGCTTGGGCGGATTACTCGAGCAGTACTTC. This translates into CASSLGGLLEQYF.

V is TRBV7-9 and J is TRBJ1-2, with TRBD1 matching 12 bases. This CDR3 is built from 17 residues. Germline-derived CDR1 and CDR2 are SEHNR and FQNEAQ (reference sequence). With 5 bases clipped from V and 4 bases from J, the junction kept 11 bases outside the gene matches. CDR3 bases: TGTGCCAGCAGCCTAAGGACCGGGACAGGGGGCTTCTATGGCTACACCTTC. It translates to CASSLRTGTGGFYGYTF.

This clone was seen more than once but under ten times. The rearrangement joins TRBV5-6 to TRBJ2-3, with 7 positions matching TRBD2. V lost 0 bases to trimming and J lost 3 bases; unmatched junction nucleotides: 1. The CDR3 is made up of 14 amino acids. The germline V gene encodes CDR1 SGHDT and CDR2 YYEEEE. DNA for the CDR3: TGTGCCAGCAGCTTGGCCGGGGGGACAGATACGCAGTATTTT. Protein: CASSLAGGTDTQYF.

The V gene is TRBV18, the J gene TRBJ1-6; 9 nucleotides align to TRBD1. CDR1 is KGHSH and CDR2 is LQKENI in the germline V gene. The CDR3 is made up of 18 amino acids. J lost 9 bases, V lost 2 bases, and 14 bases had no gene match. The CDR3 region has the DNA TGTGCCAGCTCACCAATTTTTACCGGGACAGGGAACTCTTCACCCCTCCACTTT. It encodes CASSPIFTGTGNSSPLHF.

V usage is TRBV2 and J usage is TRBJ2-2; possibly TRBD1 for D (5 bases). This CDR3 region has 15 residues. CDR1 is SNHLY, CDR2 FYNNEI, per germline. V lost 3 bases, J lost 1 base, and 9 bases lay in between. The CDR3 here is CASSDRTQNTGELFF. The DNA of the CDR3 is TGTGCCAGCAGTGATCGGACACAGAACACCGGGGAGCTGTTTTTT.

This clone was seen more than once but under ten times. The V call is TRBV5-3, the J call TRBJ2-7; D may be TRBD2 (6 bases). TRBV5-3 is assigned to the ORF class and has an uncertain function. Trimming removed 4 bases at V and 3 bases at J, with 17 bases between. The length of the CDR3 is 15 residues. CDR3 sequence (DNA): TGTGCCAGAAGCCGAACGAGACGGGAGAGCTACGAGCAGTACTTC. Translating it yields CARSRTRRESYEQYF.

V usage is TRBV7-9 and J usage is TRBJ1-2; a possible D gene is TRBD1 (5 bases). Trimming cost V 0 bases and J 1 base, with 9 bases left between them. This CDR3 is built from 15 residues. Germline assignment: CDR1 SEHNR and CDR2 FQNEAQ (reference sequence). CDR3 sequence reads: CASSLAQGFNYGYTF. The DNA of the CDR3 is TGTGCCAGCAGCTTAGCGCAGGGTTTTAACTATGGCTACACCTTC.

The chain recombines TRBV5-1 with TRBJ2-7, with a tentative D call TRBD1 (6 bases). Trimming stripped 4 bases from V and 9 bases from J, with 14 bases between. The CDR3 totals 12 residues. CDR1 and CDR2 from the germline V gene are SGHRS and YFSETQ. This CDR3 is CASSQDSSGQYF. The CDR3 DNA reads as TGCGCCAGCAGCCAGGACAGCTCTGGGCAGTACTTC.

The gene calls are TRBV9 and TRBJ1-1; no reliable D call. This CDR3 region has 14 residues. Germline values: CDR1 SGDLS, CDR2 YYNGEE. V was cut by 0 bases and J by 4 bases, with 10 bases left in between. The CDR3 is CASSVVTVVTEAFF. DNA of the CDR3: TGTGCCAGCAGCGTAGTTACCGTAGTCACTGAAGCTTTCTTT. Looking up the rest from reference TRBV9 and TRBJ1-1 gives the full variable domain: DSGVTQTPKHLITATGQRVTLRCSPRSGDLSVYWYQQSLDQGLQFLIQYYNGEERAKGNILERFSAQQFPDLHSELNLSSLELGDSALYFCASSVVTVVTEAFFGQGTRLTVV.

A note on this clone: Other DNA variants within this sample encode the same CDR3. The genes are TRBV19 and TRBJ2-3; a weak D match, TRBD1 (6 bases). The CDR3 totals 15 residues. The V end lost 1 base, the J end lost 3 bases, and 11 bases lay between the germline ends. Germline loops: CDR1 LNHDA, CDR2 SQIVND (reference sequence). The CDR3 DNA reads TGTGCCAGTAGTATAGGCCCAGGGGCGACAGATACGCAGTATTTT. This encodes CASSIGPGATDTQYF.

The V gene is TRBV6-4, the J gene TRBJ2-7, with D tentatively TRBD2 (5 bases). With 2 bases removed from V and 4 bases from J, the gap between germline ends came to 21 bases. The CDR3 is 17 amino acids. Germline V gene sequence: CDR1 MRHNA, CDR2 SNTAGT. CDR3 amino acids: CASSDVRNLPRRYEQYF. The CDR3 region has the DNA TGTGCCAGCAGTGACGTGCGGAATTTACCCCGGAGGTACGAGCAGTACTTC.

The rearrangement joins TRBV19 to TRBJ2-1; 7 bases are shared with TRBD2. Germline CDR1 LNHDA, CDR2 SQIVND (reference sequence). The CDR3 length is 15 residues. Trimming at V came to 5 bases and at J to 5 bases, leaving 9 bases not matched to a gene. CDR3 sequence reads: CASSRGLVWNNEQFF. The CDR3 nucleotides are TGTGCCAGTAGTCGAGGACTAGTTTGGAACAATGAGCAGTTCTTC.

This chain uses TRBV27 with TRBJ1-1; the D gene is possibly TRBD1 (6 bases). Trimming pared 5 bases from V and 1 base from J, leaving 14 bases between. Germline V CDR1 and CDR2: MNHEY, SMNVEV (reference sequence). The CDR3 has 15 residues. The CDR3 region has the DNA TGTGCCAGCAGTCAACAGGGCCTGGGGAACACTGAAGCTTTCTTT. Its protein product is CASSQQGLGNTEAFF.

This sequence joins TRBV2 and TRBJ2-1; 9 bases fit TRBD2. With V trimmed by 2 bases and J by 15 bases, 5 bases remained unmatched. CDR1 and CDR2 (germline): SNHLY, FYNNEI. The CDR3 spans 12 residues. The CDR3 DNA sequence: TGTGCCAGCAGTGAACGGGGACTAGCTGGGTTCTTC. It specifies CASSERGLAGFF.

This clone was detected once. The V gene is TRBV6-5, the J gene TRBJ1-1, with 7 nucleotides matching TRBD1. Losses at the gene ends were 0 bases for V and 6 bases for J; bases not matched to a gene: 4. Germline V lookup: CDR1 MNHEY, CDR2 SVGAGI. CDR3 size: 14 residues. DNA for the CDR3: TGTGCCAGCAGTTACTCCCGAGGGGGCCCTGAAGCTTTCTTT. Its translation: CASSYSRGGPEAFF.

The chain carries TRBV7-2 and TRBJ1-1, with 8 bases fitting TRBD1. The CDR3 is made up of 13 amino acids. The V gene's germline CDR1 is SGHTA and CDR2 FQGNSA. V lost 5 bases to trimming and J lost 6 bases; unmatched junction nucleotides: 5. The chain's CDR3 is CASSIDRGAEAFF. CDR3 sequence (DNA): TGTGCCAGCAGCATCGACAGGGGCGCTGAAGCTTTCTTT.

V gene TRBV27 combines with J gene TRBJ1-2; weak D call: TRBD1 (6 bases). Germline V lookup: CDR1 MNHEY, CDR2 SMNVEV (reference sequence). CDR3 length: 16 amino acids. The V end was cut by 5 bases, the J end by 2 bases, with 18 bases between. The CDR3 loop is CASSPSAVGANYGYTF. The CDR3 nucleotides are TGTGCCAGCAGTCCCAGTGCGGTGGGGGCGAACTATGGCTACACCTTC.

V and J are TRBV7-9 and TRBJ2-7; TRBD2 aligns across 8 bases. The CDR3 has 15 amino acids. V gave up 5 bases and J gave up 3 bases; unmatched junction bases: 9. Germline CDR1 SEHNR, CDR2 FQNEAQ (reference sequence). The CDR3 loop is CASSPRDSGDYEQYF. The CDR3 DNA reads TGTGCCAGCAGCCCCCGGGATAGCGGGGACTACGAGCAGTACTTC. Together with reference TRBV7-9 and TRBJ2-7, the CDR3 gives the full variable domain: DTGVSQNPRHKITKRGQNVTFRCDPISEHNRLYWYRQTLGQGPEFLTYFQNEAQLEKSRLLSDRFSAERPKGSFSTLEIQRTEQGDSAMYLCASSPRDSGDYEQYFGPGTRLTVT.

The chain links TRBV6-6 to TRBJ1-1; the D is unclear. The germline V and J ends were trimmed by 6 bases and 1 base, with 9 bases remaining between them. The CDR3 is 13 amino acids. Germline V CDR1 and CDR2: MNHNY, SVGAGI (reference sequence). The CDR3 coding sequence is TGTGCCAGCAGGGGCAGCGGGAACACTGAAGCTTTCTTT. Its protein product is CASRGSGNTEAFF.

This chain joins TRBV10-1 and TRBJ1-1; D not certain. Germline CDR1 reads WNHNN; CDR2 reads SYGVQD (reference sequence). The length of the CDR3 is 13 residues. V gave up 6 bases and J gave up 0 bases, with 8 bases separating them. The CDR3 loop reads CASREQLNTEAFF. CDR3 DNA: TGCGCCAGCAGGGAACAGCTGAACACTGAAGCTTTCTTT.

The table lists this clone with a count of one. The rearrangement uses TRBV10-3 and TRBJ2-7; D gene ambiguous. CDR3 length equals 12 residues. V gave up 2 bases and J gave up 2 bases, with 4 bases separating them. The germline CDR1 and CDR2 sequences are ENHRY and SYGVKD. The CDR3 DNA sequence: TGTGCCATCAGTGAGCGCGCCTACGAGCAGTACTTC. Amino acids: CAISERAYEQYF.

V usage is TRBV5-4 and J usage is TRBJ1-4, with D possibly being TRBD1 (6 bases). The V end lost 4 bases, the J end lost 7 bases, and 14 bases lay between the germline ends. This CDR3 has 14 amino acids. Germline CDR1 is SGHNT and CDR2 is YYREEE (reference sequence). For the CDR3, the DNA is TGTGCCAGCAGCCGAGGACAGCCTGGTGAAAAACTGTTTTTT. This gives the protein CASSRGQPGEKLFF. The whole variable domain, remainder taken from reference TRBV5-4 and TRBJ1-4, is ETGVTQSPTHLIKTRGQQVTLRCSSQSGHNTVSWYQQALGQGPQFIFQYYREEENGRGNFPPRFSGLQFPNYSSELNVNALELDDSALYLCASSRGQPGEKLFFGSGTQLSVL.